This T cell receptor beta chain was identified during a study of PD-1 blockade in mismatch repair-deficient tumors. Concerning this clone itself: The antigen is unknown.

In germline, CDR1 is MNHNS, CDR2 SASEGT. The CDR3 extends over 14 amino acids. Trimming left V 4 bases short and J 3 bases short, with 10 bases between. The protocol was immunoSEQ multiplex PCR, while the TCRdb copy is restricted to in-frame clones and leaves out a portion. Among more than 95,000 clones listed, 86% were seen once. Study findings and constraints: Tumor-resident clones, often absent from pretreatment blood, expanded after pembrolizumab and then contracted.

All patients were mismatch repair deficient, assessed by either PCR or immunohistochemistry. V is TRBV6-1 and J is TRBJ1-5; D may be TRBD1 (6 bases). The clonotype was recovered from an adult with mismatch repair-deficient cancer. The sequencing used peripheral blood, collected 44 weeks after starting pembrolizumab. This chain's CDR3 is CASSGYRDNQPQHF. CDR3 in DNA: TGTGCCAGCAGTGGGTACAGGGACAATCAGCCCCAGCATTTT.